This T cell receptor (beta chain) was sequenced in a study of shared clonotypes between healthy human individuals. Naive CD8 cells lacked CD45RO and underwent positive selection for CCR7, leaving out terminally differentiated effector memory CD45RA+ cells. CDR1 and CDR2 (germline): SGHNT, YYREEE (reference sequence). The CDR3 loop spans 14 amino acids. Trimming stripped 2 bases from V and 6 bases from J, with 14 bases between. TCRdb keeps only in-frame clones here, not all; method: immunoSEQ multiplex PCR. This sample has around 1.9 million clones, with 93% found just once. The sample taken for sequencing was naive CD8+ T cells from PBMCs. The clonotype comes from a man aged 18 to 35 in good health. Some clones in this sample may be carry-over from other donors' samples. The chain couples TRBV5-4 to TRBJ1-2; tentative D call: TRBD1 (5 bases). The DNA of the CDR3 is TGTGCCAGCAGCTTCTGGGCGGGGACGGATGGCTACACCTTC. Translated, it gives CASSFWAGTDGYTF.